One TCR beta chain is described in this entry. The target antigen is unknown. The CDR3 runs to 14 residues. Trimming removed 3 bases at V and 4 bases at J, with 13 bases between. The germline CDR1 and CDR2 sequences are SGHRS and YFSETQ. These data are taken from a study of cytomegalovirus exposure and HLA in healthy donors. Notes on the study in general: It was confirmed in vitro that three of the CMV-associated chains were specific for CMV antigens. Whilst most TCR sequences proved rare, a subset of public TCRs occurred across many donors.

The PCR employed 60 Vbeta primers together with 13 Jbeta primers. Assay: immunoSEQ multiplex PCR; the TCRdb copy retains only in-frame clones and omits some. The sample carries under 200,000 clones, approximately 80% recorded once. Sequencing was performed on PBMCs. The chain has TRBV5-1 and TRBJ1-1, with a weak D call TRBD1 (6 bases). This TCR was recovered from a woman between 40 and 50 years old in good health and CMV-seropositive. CDR3 in amino acids: CASSYGGASTEAFF. DNA of the CDR3: TGCGCCAGCAGCTACGGGGGGGCGAGCACTGAAGCTTTCTTT.